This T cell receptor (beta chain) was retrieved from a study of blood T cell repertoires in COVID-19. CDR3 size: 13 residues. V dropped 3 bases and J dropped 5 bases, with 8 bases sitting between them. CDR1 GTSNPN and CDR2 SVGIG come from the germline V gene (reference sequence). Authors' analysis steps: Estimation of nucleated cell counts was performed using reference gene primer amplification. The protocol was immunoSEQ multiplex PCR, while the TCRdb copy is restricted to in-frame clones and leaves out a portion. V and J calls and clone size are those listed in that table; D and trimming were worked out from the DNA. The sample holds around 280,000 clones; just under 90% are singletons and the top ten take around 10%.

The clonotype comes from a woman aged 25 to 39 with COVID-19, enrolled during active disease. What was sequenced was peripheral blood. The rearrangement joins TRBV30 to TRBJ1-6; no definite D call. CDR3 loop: CAWSSQNNSPLHF. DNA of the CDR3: TGTGCCTGGAGCTCCCAGAATAATTCACCCCTCCACTTT.